This T cell receptor (beta chain) appears in the sequencing data of a study of T cell changes during pregnancy in multiple sclerosis. Germline lookup yields CDR1 SGHTA and CDR2 FQGNSA. The CDR3 extends over 14 amino acids. Unmatched junction bases numbered 9, after V lost 8 bases and J lost 2 bases. Clones were read by immunoSEQ multiplex PCR, and TCRdb kept only the in-frame ones, dropping some. The data show tens of thousands of clones, roughly 90% seen once. This rearrangement joins TRBV7-2 to TRBJ2-7; 7 bases map to TRBD1. This sequence originates from a female donor in good health, enrolled as a control in a pregnancy study. The starting material was peripheral blood, obtained after pregnancy. DNA of the CDR3: TGTGCCAGCTCCCGGGACAGCCTTACCTACGAGCAGTACTTC. It codes for CASSRDSLTYEQYF.